These 4 T cell receptor beta chains share one sample of origin, sequenced in a study of shared clonotypes between healthy human individuals. The repertoire was sequenced with immunoSEQ multiplex PCR; TCRdb's copy has only in-frame clones and lacks some. Altogether over a million clones are present, over 95% being singletons, with the ten largest covering 1.2%. The material sequenced was naive CD4+ T cells sorted from blood. Subset indicated: CD45RA+ positively selected. The receptors come from a man under 40 in good health.

This chain links TRBV7-6 with TRBJ2-3; 10 bases align to TRBD1. This CDR3 is 16 amino acids long. Germline CDR1 is SGHVS and CDR2 is FNYEAQ. The J segment lost 4 bases and the V segment lost 5 bases, leaving 9 bases of the junction unmatched. CDR3 DNA sequence: TGTGCCAGCAGCAGCAAGACAGGGGGCGATCCAGATACGCAGTATTTT. It codes for CASSSKTGGDPDTQYF. The full variable domain, in which reference TRBV7-6 and TRBJ2-3 provide the parts outside the CDR3, is GAGVSQSPRYKVTKRGQDVALRCDPISGHVSLYWYRQALGQGPEFLTYFNYEAQQDKSGLPNDRFSAERPEGSISTLTIQRTEQRDSAMYRCASSSKTGGDPDTQYFGPGTRLTVL.

The chain couples TRBV7-2 to TRBJ2-3; possibly TRBD2 for D (6 bases). Trimming took 1 base from V and 0 from J, leaving 14 bases between them. CDR3 length equals 17 residues. Germline V gene sequence: CDR1 SGHTA, CDR2 FQGNSA. The CDR3 loop reads CASSLDRAGFSTDTQYF. CDR3 DNA: TGTGCCAGCAGCTTAGATCGAGCGGGTTTTAGCACAGATACGCAGTATTTT.

The chain couples TRBV11-2 to TRBJ2-3; 12 nucleotides match TRBD2. This CDR3 region has 16 residues. Germline CDR1 and CDR2: SGHAT and FQNNGV. Trimming took 5 bases from V and 3 from J; bases not matched to a gene: 6. CDR3 in DNA: TGTGCCAGCAGCCTACTAGCGGGAGGAAAAACAGATACGCAGTATTTT. Translation gives CASSLLAGGKTDTQYF.

The V call is TRBV28, the J call TRBJ2-7; D remains ambiguous. CDR1 is MDHEN and CDR2 is SYDVKM in the germline V gene. The CDR3 runs to 11 residues. V was pared by 7 bases and J by 3 bases, with 7 bases between. CDR3 DNA: TGTGCCAGCAAGACGTACTACGAGCAGTACTTC. Translating it yields CASKTYYEQYF. Using reference TRBV28 and TRBJ2-7 for the parts outside the CDR3, the full variable domain is DVKVTQSSRYLVKRTGEKVFLECVQDMDHENMFWYRQDPGLGLRLIYFSYDVKMKEKGDIPEGYSVSREKKERFSLILESASTNQTSMYLCASKTYYEQYFGPGTRLTVT.